Below are 20 T cell receptor delta chains sequenced from a single sample in a study of Vδ1+ human thymocytes. Study findings and constraints: Thymic TRG and TRD repertoires appeared highly polyclonal.

These receptors' targets are unknown. RNA was extracted from the cells and then reverse transcribed. CDR3 amplicons came from multiplex PCR with pooled V-gene forward and constant-region reverse primers. TCRdb re-called clones from the multiplex PCR reads via CATT. The repertoire consists of roughly 25,000 delta-chain clones, with 25% to 35% occurring once and the leading ten covering 1.5% to 2%. Material: Vdelta1+ gamma-delta thymocytes from the thymus. Specified subset: FACS-sorted CD3+ TCRalphabeta- TCRVdelta1+ TCRVdelta2- thymocytes. These receptor sequences come from a boy under two years old who had congenital heart surgery.

Concerning this clone: The sample holds other DNA sequences that translate to the same CDR3. The chain joins TRDV1 to TRDJ1, with a weak D call TRDD2 (7 bases). Per the germline V gene, CDR1 is TSWWSYY and CDR2 is QGS. The CDR3 loop spans 21 amino acids. The V gene lost 1 base and the J gene lost 3 bases, with 30 bases spanning the gap. The CDR3 spells CALGEPRGFLAYWVFPDKLIF. In nucleotides, the CDR3 is TGTGCTCTTGGGGAACCCCGGGGCTTCCTAGCATACTGGGTGTTTCCCGATAAACTCATCTTT.

This clone was seen more than once but under ten times. Distinct nucleotide sequences in the sample also encode this CDR3. The chain couples TRDV1 to TRDJ1, with 7 bases matching TRDD3. V trimming: 6 bases; J trimming: 0 bases; junction bases outside the gene matches: 16. CDR3 length: 18 residues. Germline-derived CDR1 and CDR2 are TSWWSYY and QGS. CDR3 sequence reads: CALGRVCAGGSDTDKLIF. The CDR3 region has the DNA TGTGCTCTTGGAAGAGTCTGCGCTGGGGGGTCCGACACCGATAAACTCATCTTT.

This clone was observed a handful of times. Other DNA sequences in this specimen translate into the identical CDR3. The chain joins TRDV1 to TRDJ1, with a weak D call TRDD3 (6 bases). This CDR3 has 19 amino acids. V lost 3 bases and J 0 bases, leaving 23 bases between the germline ends. The germline CDR1 and CDR2 sequences are TSWWSYY and QGS. For the CDR3, the DNA is TGTGCTCTTGGGGACCTCCCCCTTTCGGGGGACCCGTACACCGATAAACTCATCTTT. Protein sequence: CALGDLPLSGDPYTDKLIF.

Points on this clone: A much larger clone differs from this one at a single base, so this may be a read error. The rearrangement joins TRDV1 to TRDJ1; D ambiguous. V lost 2 bases, J lost 4 bases, and 14 bases lay in between. The CDR3 is 15 amino acids. The V gene's germline CDR1 is TSWWSYY and CDR2 QGS. This chain's CDR3 is CALGEILRSGDKLIF. The CDR3 DNA follows: TGTGCTCTTGGGGAAATTTTACGTAGCGGCGATAAACTCATCTTT.

Details on this clone: A read error may explain this, as a much larger clone is one base away. V gene TRDV1 combines with J gene TRDJ1; possibly TRDD3 for D (7 bases). This CDR3 contains 20 residues. The ends were cut back, 4 bases at V and 0 bases at J, with 27 bases in the middle. Germline lookup yields CDR1 TSWWSYY and CDR2 QGS. CDR3 region: CALGADLPLLGLTYTDKLIF. In DNA form, the CDR3 reads TGTGCTCTTGGGGCCGACCTTCCCCTACTGGGGTTAACTTACACCGATAAACTCATCTTT.

The chain carries TRDV1 and TRDJ1, with 9 bases fitting TRDD3. Germline values: CDR1 TSWWSYY, CDR2 QGS. The CDR3 spans 22 residues. The V gene end was trimmed by 2 bases and the J gene end by 0 bases; junction bases not matched to a gene: 22. CDR3 amino acids: CALGEGASRVVLGDLNTDKLIF. CDR3 sequence (DNA): TGTGCTCTTGGGGAAGGTGCTTCCCGGGTAGTACTGGGGGACTTAAACACCGATAAACTCATCTTT.

Concerning this clone: A junction boundary mismatches the germline segment, possibly from a read error. The same CDR3 can be traced to other DNA sequences in this sample. This rearrangement joins TRDV1 to TRDJ1; D may correspond to TRDD2 or TRDD3 (5 bases each). There are 18 residues in the CDR3. Germline V gene lookup returns CDR1 TSWWSYY and CDR2 QGS. CDR3 amino acids: CALGEFETSRGWTDKLIF. CDR3 DNA: TGTGCTCTTGGGGAATTCGAAACTTCCAGGGGGTGGACCGATAAGCTCATCTTT.

By proportion, this clone is medium-sized (0.01 to 0.1%). The chain employs TRDV1 and TRDJ1; 9 bases map to TRDD3. This CDR3 has 23 amino acids. Per germline, CDR1 TSWWSYY and CDR2 QGS. The ends lost 0 bases at V and 4 bases at J; junction bases unmatched: 27. The CDR3 region has the DNA TGTGCTCTTGGGGAACTATCTGCCCTCCCGAACTGTACTGGGGGACGCGGGGGCGATAAACTCATCTTT. Protein: CALGELSALPNCTGGRGGDKLIF.

The table lists this clone with a few counts. Its ends do not fully match the called genes, so a read error is possible. J is TRDJ1 and V is TRDV1; possible D gene TRDD3, 6 bases. The CDR3 is 15 residues long. The V gene's germline CDR1 is TSWWSYY and CDR2 QGS. CDR3 protein: CALGECWGLTDRLIF. The DNA for the CDR3 is TGTGCTCTTGGGGAGTGTTGGGGGTTAACCGATAGACTCATCTTT.

This clone was counted many times. The identical CDR3 is also encoded by other nucleotide sequences in the sample. V is TRDV1 and J is TRDJ1, with 8 bases aligning to TRDD3. J lost 0 bases, V lost 1 base, and 13 bases had no gene match. There are 19 residues in the CDR3. CDR1 and CDR2 (germline): TSWWSYY, QGS. The chain's CDR3 is CALGEHLVRGYLYTDKLIF. The CDR3 DNA follows: TGTGCTCTTGGGGAACACTTGGTGCGGGGATACTTGTACACCGATAAACTCATCTTT.

About this clone: A read error may produce the germline difference seen at one junction end. Other DNA variants within this sample encode the same CDR3. The V and J genes are TRDV1 and TRDJ1; D might be TRDD2 (6 bases). The CDR3 runs to 18 residues. Germline V gene lookup returns CDR1 TSWWSYY and CDR2 QGS. The chain's CDR3 is CALGEAAPSRVVTPKLIF. The CDR3 DNA sequence: TGCGCTCTTGGGGAAGCGGCCCCTTCCAGAGTTGTTACGCCAAAACTCATCTTT.

Notes on this clone: A read error may be the cause here, since a much bigger clone is one base away. Other DNA sequences of this sample code for an identical CDR3. The chain has TRDV1 and TRDJ1; D unclear. Per germline, CDR1 TSWWSYY and CDR2 QGS. V lost 0 bases to trimming and J lost 7 bases, with 6 bases between them. CDR3 length: 12 amino acids. This chain's CDR3 is CALGELDGKLIF. CDR3 DNA sequence: TGTGCTCTTGGGGAACTCGATGGTAAACTCATCTTT.

The genes are TRDV1 and TRDJ1, with 9 bases lining up with TRDD3. In germline, CDR1 is TSWWSYY, CDR2 QGS. V shed 3 bases, J shed 8 bases, and the junction held 37 bases outside the gene matches. The CDR3 is 24 amino acids. The CDR3, as DNA: TGTGCTCTTGGGGAGAGACCCAAAGGCGTATTCCTACTGGGGATACGGGGGCCCGGGGAGAAACTCATCTTT. This gives the protein CALGERPKGVFLLGIRGPGEKLIF.

In its sample, this clone was seen a few times. This rearrangement joins TRDV1 to TRDJ1, with D tentatively TRDD3 (5 bases). This CDR3 is built from 14 residues. Germline V gene sequence: CDR1 TSWWSYY, CDR2 QGS. V lost 4 bases and J lost 7, with 16 bases in between. Here the CDR3 DNA reads TGTGCTCTTGGGGGCGATTCTACGGGGGGTAAACTCATCTTT. Translated, it gives CALGGDSTGGKLIF.

Concerning this clone itself: A read error is likely here: a far larger clone is one base away. The chain recombines TRDV2 with TRDJ1; 7 nucleotides agree with TRDD3. The junction had 5 bases not matched to a gene; V was cut back by 5 bases and J by 0 bases. The germline gives CDR1 GEAIGNYY, CDR2 EKD. This CDR3 contains 14 residues. The DNA of the CDR3 is TGTGCCTGTGTCCCCGGGGGATACACCGATAAACTCATCTTT. Protein: CACVPGGYTDKLIF.

The sample holds a few counts of this clone. The chain combines TRDV1 with TRDJ1; maybe TRDD2 (6 bases). Trimming shortened V by 0 bases and J by 2 bases, and 13 bases separated the two germline ends. The CDR3 has 16 amino acids. CDR1 is TSWWSYY, CDR2 QGS, per germline. The CDR3 coding sequence is TGTGCTCTTGGGGAACTTGCCCTTCCGCCTACCGATAAACTCATCTTT. Its protein product is CALGELALPPTDKLIF.

A few counts support this clone. V is TRDV1 and J is TRDJ1; 8 bases agree with TRDD3. Trimming cost V 0 bases and J 7 bases; bases outside gene matches: 22. The CDR3 has 20 residues. Germline-derived CDR1 and CDR2 are TSWWSYY and QGS. The CDR3 reads CALGELLPGAGGPFSGKLIF. In nucleotides, the CDR3 is TGTGCTCTTGGGGAACTATTGCCCGGGGCTGGGGGACCCTTTTCGGGTAAACTCATCTTT.

This clone was seen more than once but under ten times. The chain joins TRDV1 to TRDJ1; D ambiguous. The V gene lost 2 bases and the J gene lost 3 bases, with 22 bases spanning the gap. CDR1 TSWWSYY and CDR2 QGS come from the germline V gene. This CDR3 region has 18 residues. CDR3: CALGESPSPPVGPDKLIF. CDR3 nucleotide sequence: TGTGCTCTTGGGGAATCCCCATCGCCCCCGGTAGGACCCGATAAACTCATCTTT.

The chain employs TRDV1 and TRDJ1, with 10 bases lining up with TRDD3. This CDR3 is 23 amino acids long. The germline CDR1 and CDR2 sequences are TSWWSYY and QGS. V was pared by 4 bases and J by 0 bases, with 26 bases of the junction left unmatched. CDR3 loop: CALGVLPGYWGITTRTYTDKLIF. The CDR3 nucleotides are TGTGCTCTTGGGGTCCTCCCGGGGTACTGGGGGATTACAACCCGAACGTACACCGATAAACTCATCTTT.

V usage is TRDV1 and J usage is TRDJ1, with 11 bases that match TRDD3. The ends lost 3 bases at V and 8 bases at J; junction bases unmatched: 26. The CDR3 is made up of 21 amino acids. Germline V gene data show CDR1 as TSWWSYY and CDR2 as QGS. In nucleotides, the CDR3 is TGTGCTCTTGGGGATACATCAAGTTTAGCTGGGGGATACCTTCCCTCCTTCAAACTCATCTTT. It encodes CALGDTSSLAGGYLPSFKLIF.